A selection of T cell receptor beta chains follows, all from one sample in a study of cytomegalovirus exposure and HLA in healthy donors. Sequencing used immunoSEQ multiplex PCR; TCRdb keeps in-frame clones, though not all of them. The data show 220,000 or so clones, 75% to 95% seen once. The specimen was PBMCs. Source of these receptors: a woman aged 18-29 years in good health and CMV-seronegative. CDR3s include the opening cysteine and the closing phenylalanine or tryptophan. A D gene is named only where the DNA matches it firmly. Size is stated for part of the rows, as once, few or many counts, or as a class when the clone is expanded.

.	TRBV5-1	.	TRBJ2-1	CASSLPGEQFF	TGCGCCAGCAGCTTGCCAGGCGAGCAGTTCTTC
.	TRBV18	TRBD1	TRBJ2-7	CASSVQTGFYEQYF	TGTGCCAGCTCAGTTCAGACAGGGTTCTACGAGCAGTACTTC
.	TRBV9	.	TRBJ1-2	CASSVGGDLNYGYTF	TGTGCCAGCAGCGTTGGAGGGGACCTTAACTATGGCTACACCTTC
.	TRBV6-1	.	TRBJ1-2	CASRGRAGDGYTF	TGTGCCAGCAGAGGACGGGCAGGGGATGGCTACACCTTC
.	TRBV10-1	.	TRBJ2-7	CASSETGDYEQYF	TGCGCCAGCAGTGAGACGGGGGACTACGAGCAGTACTTC
.	TRBV7-3	TRBD2	TRBJ2-7	CASSLPTSAEQYF	TGTGCCAGCAGCCTACCGACTAGCGCTGAGCAGTACTTC
.	TRBV10-2	.	TRBJ2-1	CASSFKGDYNEQFF	TGCGCCAGCAGTTTCAAGGGGGACTACAATGAGCAGTTCTTC
.	TRBV14	.	TRBJ2-1	CASSRDTSSYNEQFF	TGTGCCAGCAGCCGGGACACCAGCTCCTACAATGAGCAGTTCTTC
.	TRBV5-1	TRBD1	TRBJ2-6	CASSQRQGPGANVLTF	TGCGCCAGCAGCCAGAGACAGGGTCCGGGGGCCAACGTCCTGACTTTC
.	TRBV7-9	.	TRBJ2-4	CASSSEETLAKNIQYF	TGTGCCAGCAGCTCGGAAGAGACTCTAGCCAAAAACATTCAGTACTTC
.	TRBV9	TRBD2	TRBJ2-5	CASSLGSGRGEEETQYF	TGTGCCAGCAGCCTCGGTAGCGGGAGGGGGGAGGAGGAGACCCAGTACTTC
.	TRBV5-6	TRBD1	TRBJ1-1	CASSLGGGPTEAFF	TGTGCCAGCAGCTTAGGGGGCGGGCCCACTGAAGCTTTCTTT
once	TRBV5-1	TRBD2	TRBJ2-3	CASSLAAGGTDTQYF	TGCGCCAGCAGCCTGGCAGCGGGAGGCACAGATACGCAGTATTTT
.	TRBV4-1	.	TRBJ1-2	CASSQYGF	TGCGCCAGCAGCCAATACGGCTTC
once	TRBV7-2	TRBD1	TRBJ1-1	CASSPLTGFVTEAFF	TGTGCCAGCAGCCCCTTGACAGGGTTTGTCACTGAAGCTTTCTTT
few	TRBV7-9	TRBD2	TRBJ2-1	CASSLIGGNEQFF	TGTGCCAGCAGCTTAATCGGGGGGAATGAGCAGTTCTTC
.	TRBV28	TRBD1	TRBJ1-1	CASSYRGWQVEAFF	TGTGCCAGCAGCTACAGGGGATGGCAGGTTGAAGCTTTCTTT
.	TRBV15	TRBD2	TRBJ2-7	CATSRDLAGYEQYF	TGTGCCACCAGCAGAGATCTAGCGGGTTACGAGCAGTACTTC
.	TRBV14	TRBD1	TRBJ1-4	CASSPGQGVNEKLFF	TGTGCCAGCAGCCCCGGACAGGGGGTTAATGAAAAACTGTTTTTT
.	TRBV6-5	TRBD2	TRBJ2-7	CASSYVLAGAYEQYF	TGTGCCAGCAGTTACGTACTAGCGGGAGCCTACGAGCAGTACTTC
.	TRBV6-1	TRBD2	TRBJ2-1	CASSDLAGVLDEQFF	TGTGCCAGCAGTGACCTAGCGGGAGTCTTAGATGAGCAGTTCTTC
.	TRBV5-1	.	TRBJ1-2	CASSLEAGYGYTF	TGCGCCAGCAGCTTGGAAGCGGGTTACGGCTACACCTTC
.	TRBV6-1	.	TRBJ1-1	CARGEGEAFF	TGTGCCAGGGGAGAGGGTGAAGCTTTCTTT
.	TRBV29-1	.	TRBJ1-1	CSVDYRVRRTEAFF	TGCAGCGTTGACTACAGGGTGAGGAGGACTGAAGCTTTCTTT
once	TRBV30	.	TRBJ2-4	CAWSVRGLVPGNIQYF	TGTGCCTGGAGTGTGCGGGGGCTGGTTCCTGGAAACATTCAGTACTTC
.	TRBV30	TRBD2	TRBJ2-5	CAWTGGMLETQYF	TGTGCCTGGACGGGAGGGATGTTGGAGACCCAGTACTTC
once	TRBV25-1	TRBD2	TRBJ2-1	CASSGLRAGDNEQFF	TGTGCCAGCAGTGGGTTGAGGGCGGGAGACAATGAGCAGTTCTTC
.	TRBV13	.	TRBJ2-7	CASNPLWAGTPPYEQYF	TGTGCCAGCAACCCACTTTGGGCCGGGACACCTCCCTACGAGCAGTACTTC
once	TRBV30	TRBD2	TRBJ2-5	CAWASGRRQETQYF	TGTGCCTGGGCAAGCGGGAGAAGGCAAGAGACCCAGTACTTC
.	TRBV9	TRBD1	TRBJ1-3	CASSAPGGGNTIYF	TGTGCCAGCAGCGCACCAGGGGGTGGAAACACCATATATTTT